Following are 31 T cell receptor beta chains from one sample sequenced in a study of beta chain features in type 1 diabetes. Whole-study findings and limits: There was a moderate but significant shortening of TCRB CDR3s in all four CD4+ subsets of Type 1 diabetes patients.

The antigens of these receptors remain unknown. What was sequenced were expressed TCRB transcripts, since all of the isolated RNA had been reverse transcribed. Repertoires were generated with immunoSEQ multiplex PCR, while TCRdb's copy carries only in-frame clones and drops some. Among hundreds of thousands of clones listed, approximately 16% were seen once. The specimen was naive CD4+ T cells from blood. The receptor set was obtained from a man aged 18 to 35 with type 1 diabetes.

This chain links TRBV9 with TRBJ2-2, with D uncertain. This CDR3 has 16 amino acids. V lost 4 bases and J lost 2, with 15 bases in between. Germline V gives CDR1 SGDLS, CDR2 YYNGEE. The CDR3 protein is CASSSPFSVNTGELFF. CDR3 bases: TGTGCCAGCAGCTCTCCTTTTTCGGTCAACACCGGGGAGCTGTTTTTT.

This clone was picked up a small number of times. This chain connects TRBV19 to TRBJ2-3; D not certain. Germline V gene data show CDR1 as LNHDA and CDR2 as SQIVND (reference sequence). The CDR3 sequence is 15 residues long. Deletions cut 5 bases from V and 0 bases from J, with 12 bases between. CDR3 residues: CASSRIQSSTDTQYF. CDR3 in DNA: TGTGCCAGTAGTCGCATTCAGTCTAGCACAGATACGCAGTATTTT. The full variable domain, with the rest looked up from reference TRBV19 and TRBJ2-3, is DGGITQSPKYLFRKEGQNVTLSCEQNLNHDAMYWYRQDPGQGLRLIYYSQIVNDFQKGDIAEGYSVSREKKESFPLTVTSAQKNPTAFYLCASSRIQSSTDTQYFGPGTRLTVL.

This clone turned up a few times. The CDR3 loop reads CASSFGQGEGYTF. CDR3 nucleotide sequence: TGCGCCAGCAGCTTCGGACAGGGGGAGGGCTACACCTTC. The genes are TRBV5-1 and TRBJ1-2; 10 nucleotides align to TRBD1. The ends lost 2 bases at V and 8 bases at J; junction bases unmatched: 3. The CDR3 contains 13 residues. Germline values: CDR1 SGHRS, CDR2 YFSETQ.

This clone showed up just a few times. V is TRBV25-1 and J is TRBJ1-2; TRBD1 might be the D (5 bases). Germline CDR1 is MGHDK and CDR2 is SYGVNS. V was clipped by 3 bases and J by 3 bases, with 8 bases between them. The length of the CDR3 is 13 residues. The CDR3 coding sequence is TGTGCCAGCAGTGATCAGGGCTACTATGGCTACACCTTC. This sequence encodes CASSDQGYYGYTF.

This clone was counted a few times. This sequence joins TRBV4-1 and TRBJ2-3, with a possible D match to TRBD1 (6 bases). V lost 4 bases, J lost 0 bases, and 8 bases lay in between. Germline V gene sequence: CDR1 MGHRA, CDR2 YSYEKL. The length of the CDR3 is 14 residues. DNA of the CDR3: TGCGCCAGCAGCCGGACAGTCAGCACAGATACGCAGTATTTT. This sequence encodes CASSRTVSTDTQYF.

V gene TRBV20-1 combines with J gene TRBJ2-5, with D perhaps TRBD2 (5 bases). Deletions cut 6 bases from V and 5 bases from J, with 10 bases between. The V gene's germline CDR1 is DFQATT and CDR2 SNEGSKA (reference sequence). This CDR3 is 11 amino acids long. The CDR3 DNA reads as TGCAGTGCCCCCCCGGGGGAGACCCAGTACTTC. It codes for CSAPPGETQYF.

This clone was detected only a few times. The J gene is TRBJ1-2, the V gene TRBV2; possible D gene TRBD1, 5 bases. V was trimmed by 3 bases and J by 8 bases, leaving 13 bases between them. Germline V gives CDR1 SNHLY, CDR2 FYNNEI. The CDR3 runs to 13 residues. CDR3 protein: CASSDLGAGGYTF. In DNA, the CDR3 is TGTGCCAGCAGTGATCTAGGGGCCGGGGGCTACACCTTC.

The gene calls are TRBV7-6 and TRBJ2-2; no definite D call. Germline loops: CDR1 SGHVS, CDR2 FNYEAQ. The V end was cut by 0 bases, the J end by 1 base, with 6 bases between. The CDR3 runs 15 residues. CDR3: CASSLALENTGELFF. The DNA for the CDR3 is TGTGCCAGCAGCTTAGCGCTAGAGAACACCGGGGAGCTGTTTTTT.

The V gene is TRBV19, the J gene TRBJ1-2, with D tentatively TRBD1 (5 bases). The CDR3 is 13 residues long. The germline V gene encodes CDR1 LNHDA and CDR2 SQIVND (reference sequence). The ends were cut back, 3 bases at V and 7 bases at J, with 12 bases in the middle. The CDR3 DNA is TGTGCCAGTAGTATTGGGCAGGGTGCTGGCTACACCTTC. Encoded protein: CASSIGQGAGYTF.

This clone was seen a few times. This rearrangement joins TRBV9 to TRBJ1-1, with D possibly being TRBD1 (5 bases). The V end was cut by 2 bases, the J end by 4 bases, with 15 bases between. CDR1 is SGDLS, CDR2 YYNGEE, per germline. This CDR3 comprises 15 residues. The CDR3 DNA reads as TGTGCCAGCAGCGTGGCAGGGTTAATGGCCACTGAAGCTTTCTTT. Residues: CASSVAGLMATEAFF.

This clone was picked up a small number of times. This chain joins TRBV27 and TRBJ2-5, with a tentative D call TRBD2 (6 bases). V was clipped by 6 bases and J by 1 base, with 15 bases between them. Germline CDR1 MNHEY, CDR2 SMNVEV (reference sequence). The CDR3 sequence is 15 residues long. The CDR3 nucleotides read TGTGCCAGCAGCCTTGGCGGGGCCCGCCAAGAGACCCAGTACTTC. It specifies CASSLGGARQETQYF.

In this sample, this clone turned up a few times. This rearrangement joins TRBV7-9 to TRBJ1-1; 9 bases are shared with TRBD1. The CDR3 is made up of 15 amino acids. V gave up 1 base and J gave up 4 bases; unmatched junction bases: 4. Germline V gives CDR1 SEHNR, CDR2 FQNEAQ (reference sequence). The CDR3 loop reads CASSLGDREGTEAFF. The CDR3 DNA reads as TGTGCCAGCAGCTTAGGGGACAGGGAGGGCACTGAAGCTTTCTTT.

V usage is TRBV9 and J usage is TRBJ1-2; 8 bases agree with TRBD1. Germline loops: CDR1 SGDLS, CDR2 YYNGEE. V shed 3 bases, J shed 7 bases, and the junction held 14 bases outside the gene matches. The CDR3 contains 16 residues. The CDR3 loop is CASSGMGRTGYGGYTF. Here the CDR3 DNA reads TGTGCCAGCAGCGGAATGGGAAGGACAGGGTATGGTGGCTACACCTTC.

The CDR3 here is CAWSGGRLGTQYF. The CDR3 nucleotides are TGTGCCTGGTCGGGGGGGCGCTTGGGGACCCAGTACTTC. The chain couples TRBV30 to TRBJ2-5, with 8 bases lining up with TRBD2. Trimming at V came to 5 bases and at J to 7 bases, leaving 9 bases not matched to a gene. The CDR3 consists of 13 residues. Germline V lookup: CDR1 GTSNPN, CDR2 SVGIG (reference sequence). The full variable domain, completed using reference TRBV30 and TRBJ2-5, is SQTIHQWPATLVQPVGSPLSLECTVEGTSNPNLYWYRQAAGRGLQLLFYSVGIGQISSEVPQNLSASRPQDRQFILSSKKLLLSDSGFYLCAWSGGRLGTQYFGPGTRLLVL.

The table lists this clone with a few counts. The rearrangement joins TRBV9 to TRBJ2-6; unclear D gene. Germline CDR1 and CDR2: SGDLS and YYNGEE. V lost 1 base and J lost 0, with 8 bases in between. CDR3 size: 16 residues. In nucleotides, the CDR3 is TGTGCCAGCAGCGTACTTCCCGTCTCTGGGGCCAACGTCCTGACTTTC. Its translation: CASSVLPVSGANVLTF.

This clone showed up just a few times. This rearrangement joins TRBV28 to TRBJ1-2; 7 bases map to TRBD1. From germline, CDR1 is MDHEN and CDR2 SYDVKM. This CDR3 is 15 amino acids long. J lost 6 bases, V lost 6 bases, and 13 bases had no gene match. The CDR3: CASSLNRGWEDGYTF. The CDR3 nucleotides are TGTGCCAGCAGCCTGAACAGGGGATGGGAGGATGGCTACACCTTC.

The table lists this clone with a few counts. DNA of the CDR3: TGTGCCAGCAGCGTAGAGGCGGACACCCTTTATGGCTACACCTTC. Translating it yields CASSVEADTLYGYTF. The rearrangement joins TRBV9 to TRBJ1-2, with D possibly matching TRBD1 (5 bases). The CDR3 length is 15 residues. With 0 bases removed from V and 5 bases from J, the gap between germline ends came to 14 bases. The germline gives CDR1 SGDLS, CDR2 YYNGEE.

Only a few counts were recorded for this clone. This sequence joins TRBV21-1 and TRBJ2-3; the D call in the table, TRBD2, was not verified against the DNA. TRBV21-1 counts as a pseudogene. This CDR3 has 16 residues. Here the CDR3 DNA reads TGTGCCAGCAGCCCCCAACCAGGAGGGCACACAGATACGCAGTATTTT. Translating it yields CASSPQPGGHTDTQYF.

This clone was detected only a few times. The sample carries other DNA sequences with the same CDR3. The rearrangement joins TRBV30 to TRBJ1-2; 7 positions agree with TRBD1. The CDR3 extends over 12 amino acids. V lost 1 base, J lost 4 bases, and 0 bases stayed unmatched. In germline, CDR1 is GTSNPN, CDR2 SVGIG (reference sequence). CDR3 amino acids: CAWSAGGYGYTF. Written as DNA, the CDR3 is TGTGCCTGGAGTGCAGGGGGCTATGGCTACACCTTC. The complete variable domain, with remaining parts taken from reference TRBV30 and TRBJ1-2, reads SQTIHQWPATLVQPVGSPLSLECTVEGTSNPNLYWYRQAAGRGLQLLFYSVGIGQISSEVPQNLSASRPQDRQFILSSKKLLLSDSGFYLCAWSAGGYGYTFGSGTRLTVV.

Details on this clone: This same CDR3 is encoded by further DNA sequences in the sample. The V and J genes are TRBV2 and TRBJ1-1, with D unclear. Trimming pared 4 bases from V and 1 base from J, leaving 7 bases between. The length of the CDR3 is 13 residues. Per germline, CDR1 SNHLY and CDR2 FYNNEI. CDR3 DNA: TGTGCCAGCAGTGTGGGAGGGAACACTGAAGCTTTCTTT. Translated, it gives CASSVGGNTEAFF.

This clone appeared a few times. The CDR3 region has the DNA TGTGCCAGCAGTTTACCAGGGACAGCCTATGGCTACACCTTC. It yields the protein CASSLPGTAYGYTF. The chain employs TRBV28 and TRBJ1-2; 7 bases align to TRBD1. Germline trimming cut 2 bases from V and 4 bases from J; bases unmatched to any gene: 4. The CDR3 is made up of 14 amino acids. Looked up from germline, CDR1 is MDHEN and CDR2 is SYDVKM.

The CDR3 nucleotides are TGTGCCAGCAGCCGACAATTGGGGCAACCGCGTGCCGAGCAGTACTTC. Amino acid sequence: CASSRQLGQPRAEQYF. The chain joins TRBV14 to TRBJ2-7; D is perhaps TRBD1 (5 bases). V was clipped by 4 bases and J by 6 bases, with 22 bases between them. This CDR3 region has 16 residues. CDR1 SGHDN and CDR2 FVKESK come from the germline V gene. Using reference TRBV14 and TRBJ2-7 for the parts outside the CDR3, the full variable domain is EAGVTQFPSHSVIEKGQTVTLRCDPISGHDNLYWYRRVMGKEIKFLLHFVKESKQDESGMPNNRFLAERTGGTYSTLKVQPAELEDSGVYFCASSRQLGQPRAEQYFGPGTRLTVT.

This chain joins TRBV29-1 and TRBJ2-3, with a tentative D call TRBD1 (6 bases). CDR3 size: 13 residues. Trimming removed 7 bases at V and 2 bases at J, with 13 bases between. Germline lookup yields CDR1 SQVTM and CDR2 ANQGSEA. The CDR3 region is CSGRGSFTDTQYF. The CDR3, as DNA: TGCAGCGGCAGGGGCAGCTTCACAGATACGCAGTATTTT.

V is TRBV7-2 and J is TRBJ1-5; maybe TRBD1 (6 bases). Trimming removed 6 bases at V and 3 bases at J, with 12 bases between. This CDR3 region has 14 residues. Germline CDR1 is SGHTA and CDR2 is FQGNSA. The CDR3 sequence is CASSSQGPNQPQHF. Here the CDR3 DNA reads TGTGCCAGCAGTTCTCAGGGGCCCAATCAGCCCCAGCATTTT.

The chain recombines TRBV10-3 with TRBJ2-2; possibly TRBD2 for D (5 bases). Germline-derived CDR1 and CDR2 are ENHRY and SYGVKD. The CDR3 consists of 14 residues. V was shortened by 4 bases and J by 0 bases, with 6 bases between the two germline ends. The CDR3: CAISGTANTGELFF. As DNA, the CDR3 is TGTGCCATCAGTGGGACTGCGAACACCGGGGAGCTGTTTTTT.

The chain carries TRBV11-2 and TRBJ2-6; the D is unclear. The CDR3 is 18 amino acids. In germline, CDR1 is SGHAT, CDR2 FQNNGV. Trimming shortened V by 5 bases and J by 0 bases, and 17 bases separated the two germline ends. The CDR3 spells CASSPVAVSVSGANVLTF. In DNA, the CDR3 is TGTGCCAGCAGCCCCGTCGCAGTATCTGTCTCTGGGGCCAACGTCCTGACTTTC.

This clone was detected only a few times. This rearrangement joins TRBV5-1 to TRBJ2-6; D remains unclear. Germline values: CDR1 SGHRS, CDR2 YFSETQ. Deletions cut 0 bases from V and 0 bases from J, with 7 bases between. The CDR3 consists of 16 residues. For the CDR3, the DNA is TGCGCCAGCAGCTTGGACAGACCCTCTGGGGCCAACGTCCTGACTTTC. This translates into CASSLDRPSGANVLTF.

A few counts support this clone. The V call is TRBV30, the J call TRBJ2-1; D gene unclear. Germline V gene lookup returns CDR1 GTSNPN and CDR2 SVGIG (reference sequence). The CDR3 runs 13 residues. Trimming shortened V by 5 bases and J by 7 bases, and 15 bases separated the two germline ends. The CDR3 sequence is CAWVRFFQNEQFF. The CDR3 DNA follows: TGTGCCTGGGTCAGGTTTTTCCAGAATGAGCAGTTCTTC.

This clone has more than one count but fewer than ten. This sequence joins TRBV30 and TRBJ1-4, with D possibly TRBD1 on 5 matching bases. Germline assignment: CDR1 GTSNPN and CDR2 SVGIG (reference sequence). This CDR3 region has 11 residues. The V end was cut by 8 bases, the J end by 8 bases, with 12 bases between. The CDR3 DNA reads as TGTGCCGGAAACCGGGGGGAAAAACTGTTTTTT. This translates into CAGNRGEKLFF.

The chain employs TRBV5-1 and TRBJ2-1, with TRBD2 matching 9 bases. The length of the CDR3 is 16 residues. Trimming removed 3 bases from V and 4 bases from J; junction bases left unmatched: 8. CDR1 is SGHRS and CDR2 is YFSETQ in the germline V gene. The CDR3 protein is CASSSLTSGRYNEQFF. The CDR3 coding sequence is TGCGCCAGCAGCTCCCTGACTAGCGGCCGTTACAATGAGCAGTTCTTC.

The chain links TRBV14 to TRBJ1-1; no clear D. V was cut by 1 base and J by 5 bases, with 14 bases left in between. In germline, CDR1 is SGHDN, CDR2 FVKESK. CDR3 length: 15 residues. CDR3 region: CASSQGVLGGTEAFF. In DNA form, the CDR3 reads TGTGCCAGCAGCCAAGGAGTTTTAGGAGGAACTGAAGCTTTCTTT.